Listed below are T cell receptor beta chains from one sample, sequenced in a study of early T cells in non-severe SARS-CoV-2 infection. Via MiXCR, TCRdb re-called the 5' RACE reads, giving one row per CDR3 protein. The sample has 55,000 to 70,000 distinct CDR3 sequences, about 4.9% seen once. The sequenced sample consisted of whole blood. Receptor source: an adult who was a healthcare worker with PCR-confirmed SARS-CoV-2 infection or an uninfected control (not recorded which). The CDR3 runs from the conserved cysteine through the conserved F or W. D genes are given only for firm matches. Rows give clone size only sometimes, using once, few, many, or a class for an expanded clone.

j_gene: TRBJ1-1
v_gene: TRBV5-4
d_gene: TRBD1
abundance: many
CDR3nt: TGTGCCAGCAGGAACCGGGACAGGGAGAACACTGAAGCTTTCTTT
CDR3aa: CASRNRDRENTEAFF

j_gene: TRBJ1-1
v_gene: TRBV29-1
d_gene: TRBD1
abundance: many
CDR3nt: TGCAGCGTCGGACAGGGGGCGAACACTGAAGCTTTCTTT
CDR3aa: CSVGQGANTEAFF

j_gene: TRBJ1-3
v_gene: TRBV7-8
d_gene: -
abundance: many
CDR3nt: TGTGCCAGCAGCTTAGGGTACGAAGACACCATATATTTT
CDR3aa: CASSLGYEDTIYF

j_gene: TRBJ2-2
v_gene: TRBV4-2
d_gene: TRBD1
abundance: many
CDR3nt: TGTGCCAGCAGCCAAGAACTACAGGGGGGTGCCGGGGAGCTGTTTTTT
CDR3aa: CASSQELQGGAGELFF

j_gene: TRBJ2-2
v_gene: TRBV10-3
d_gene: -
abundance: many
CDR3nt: TGTGCCATCAGGGGATCGGGGGCAGCGAACACCGGGGAGCTGTTTTTT
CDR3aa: CAIRGSGAANTGELFF

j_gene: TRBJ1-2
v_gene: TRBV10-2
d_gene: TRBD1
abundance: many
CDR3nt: TGCGCCAGCAGTGAGTCGAGACAGGGGCTTGGCTACACCTTC
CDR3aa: CASSESRQGLGYTF

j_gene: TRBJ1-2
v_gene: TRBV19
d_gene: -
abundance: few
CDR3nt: TGTGCCAGTAGTCCGGCCCGGGGGGTCCAATATGGCTACACCTTC
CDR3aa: CASSPARGVQYGYTF

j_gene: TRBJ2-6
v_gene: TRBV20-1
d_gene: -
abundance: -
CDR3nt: TGCAGTGCACAGCATGGGGCCAACGTCCTGACTTTC
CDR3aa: CSAQHGANVLTF

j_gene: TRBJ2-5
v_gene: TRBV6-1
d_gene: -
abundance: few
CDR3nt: TGTGCCAGCAGTGATGCAGCCCGCGGGACCCAGTACTTC
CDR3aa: CASSDAARGTQYF

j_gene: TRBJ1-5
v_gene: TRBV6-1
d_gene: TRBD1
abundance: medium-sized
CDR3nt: TGTGCCATCAGAGGGACAGGGGAGGCTCAGCCCCAGCATTTT
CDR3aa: CAIRGTGEAQPQHF

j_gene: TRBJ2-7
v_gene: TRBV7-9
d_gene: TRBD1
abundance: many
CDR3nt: TGTGCCAGCAGCGACCGGGACAGGGGGCTGGAAGAGCAGTACTTC
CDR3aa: CASSDRDRGLEEQYF

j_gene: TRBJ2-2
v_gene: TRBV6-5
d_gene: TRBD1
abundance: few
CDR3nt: TGTGCCAGCAGTTACACGTTGACAGGGGACGGGGAGCTGTTTTTT
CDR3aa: CASSYTLTGDGELFF

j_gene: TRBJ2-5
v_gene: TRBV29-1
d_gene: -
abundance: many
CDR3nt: TGCAGCGTTGAAAGTTACAGGAGGGCAGAGACCCAGTACTTC
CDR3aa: CSVESYRRAETQYF

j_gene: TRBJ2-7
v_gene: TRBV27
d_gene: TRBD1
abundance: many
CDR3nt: TGTGCCAGCAGTCCTCGGACAGGGCTGGACGAGCAGTACTTC
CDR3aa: CASSPRTGLDEQYF

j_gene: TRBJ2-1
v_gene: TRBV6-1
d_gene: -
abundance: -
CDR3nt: TGTGCCAGCAGTGAAGCGGGGCAGGGTGGTTACACTGAGCAGTTCTTC
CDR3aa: CASSEAGQGGYTEQFF

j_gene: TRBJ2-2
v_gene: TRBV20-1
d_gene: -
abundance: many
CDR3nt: TGCAGTGCCCCCCGAGGAGAAACCGGGGAGCTGTTTTTT
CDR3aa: CSAPRGETGELFF

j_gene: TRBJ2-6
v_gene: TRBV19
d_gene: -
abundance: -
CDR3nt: TGTGCCAGTAGTAATCCTGGGGCCAACGTCCTGACTTTC
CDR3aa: CASSNPGANVLTF

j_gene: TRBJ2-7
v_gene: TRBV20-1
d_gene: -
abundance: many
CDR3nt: TGCAGTGCTAGTAGGGGCCTCTCCTACGAGCAGTACTTC
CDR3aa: CSASRGLSYEQYF